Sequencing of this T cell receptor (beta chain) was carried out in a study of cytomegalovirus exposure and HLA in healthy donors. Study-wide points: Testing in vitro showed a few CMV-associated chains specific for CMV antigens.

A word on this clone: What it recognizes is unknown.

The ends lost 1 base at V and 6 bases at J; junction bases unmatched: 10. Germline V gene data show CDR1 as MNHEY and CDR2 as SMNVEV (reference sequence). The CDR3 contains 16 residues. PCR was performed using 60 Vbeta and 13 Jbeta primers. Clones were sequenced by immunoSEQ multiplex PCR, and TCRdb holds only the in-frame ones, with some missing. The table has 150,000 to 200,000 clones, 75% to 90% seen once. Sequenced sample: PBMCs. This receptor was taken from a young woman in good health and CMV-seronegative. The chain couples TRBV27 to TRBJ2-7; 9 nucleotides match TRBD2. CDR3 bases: TGTGCCAGCAGTTTATATAGGGCGGGGGGGCCGGGCGAGCAGTACTTC. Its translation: CASSLYRAGGPGEQYF.